This record covers a single TCR beta chain. The table lists this clonotype with many counts. No cognate antigen has been identified for it. Base-call qualities are not available, and no considerably larger clone is one nucleotide away. Libraries came from PCR. Instrument on record: Illumina HiSeq 2000. TCRdb handled the public reads itself, with Q25 trimming in fastp and clone calling in MiXCR, and kept productive beta chains. Merged by CDR3 protein, the rows form single entries marked with the most common genes and DNA. This sample comprises about 98,000 distinct CDR3 sequences, about half of them detected only once. In total, the top ten clones hold around 12% of the sample. The source of the sample is a study of CDR3 diversity in severe acne (dated by TCRdb to between 2018 and 2021). Inclusive of the bounding cysteine and phenylalanine, the CDR3 is 20 residues long. Only CDR3 DNA is held: 60 bases, read in frame from base 1. The germline V gene specifies SNHLY as CDR1 and FYNNEI as CDR2. V sheds 5 bases and J sheds 1 base, leaving 28 bases between their ends.

Sequences were obtained from blood. This clonotype originated in a male donor with acne. The sequence links TRBV2 to TRBJ2-3; TRBD2 is perhaps the D gene, given 6 matching bases. The sequenced DNA is TGTGCCAGCAGTTCCCACGCAGGGCCCGTCCGGGAGTCTCGCACAGATACGCAGTATTTT. Its protein product is CASSSHAGPVRESRTDTQYF.